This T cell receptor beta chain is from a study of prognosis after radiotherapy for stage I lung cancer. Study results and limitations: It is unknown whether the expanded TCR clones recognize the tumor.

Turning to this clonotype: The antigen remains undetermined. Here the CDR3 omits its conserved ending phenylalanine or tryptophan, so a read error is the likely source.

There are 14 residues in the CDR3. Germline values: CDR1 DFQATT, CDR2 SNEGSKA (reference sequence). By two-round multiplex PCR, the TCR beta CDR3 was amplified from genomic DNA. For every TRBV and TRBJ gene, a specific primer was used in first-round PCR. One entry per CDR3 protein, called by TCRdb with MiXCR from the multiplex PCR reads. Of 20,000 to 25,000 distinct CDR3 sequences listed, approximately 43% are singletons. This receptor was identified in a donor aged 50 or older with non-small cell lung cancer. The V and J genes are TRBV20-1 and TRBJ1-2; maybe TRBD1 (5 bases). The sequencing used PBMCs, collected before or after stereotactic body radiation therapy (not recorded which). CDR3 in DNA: TGCAGTGATAGAGAACCGGGGCCCTCTAAGGGCTACACCTTA. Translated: CSDREPGPSKGYTL.